The next 20 T cell receptor beta chains were all read from a single sample in a study of chemoradiotherapy in HPV16-positive cancers. The data were produced by immunoSEQ multiplex PCR, yet TCRdb's version contains in-frame clones alone and is incomplete. In the table there are under 6,500 clones, 86% of which are singletons. This material consisted of tumor tissue, taken from a patient who underwent chemoradiotherapy. The origin of the receptors is a human donor with HPV-associated anogenital cancer.

The V and J genes are TRBV7-8 and TRBJ2-5; D is ambiguous. This CDR3 comprises 15 residues. V was cut by 2 bases and J by 2 bases, with 12 bases left in between. Germline CDR1 is SGHVS and CDR2 is FQNEAQ. The CDR3 region has the DNA TGTGCCAGCAGCTTATTTTCGGCCACGCAAGAGACCCAGTACTTC. This translates into CASSLFSATQETQYF.

The CDR3 region has the DNA TGTGCCAGTAGTATAGATCCTAGCGGGGGGGCCGCAGATACGCAGTATTTT. Its protein product is CASSIDPSGGAADTQYF. The chain uses TRBV19 and TRBJ2-3; 12 bases line up with TRBD2. The CDR3 sequence is 17 residues long. CDR1 is LNHDA and CDR2 is SQIVND in the germline V gene (reference sequence). V lost 0 bases and J lost 4; bases outside the gene matches: 5.

The rearrangement uses TRBV5-1 and TRBJ1-2; 9 bases agree with TRBD1. Trimming cost V 2 bases and J 2 bases; bases outside gene matches: 1. The germline V gene encodes CDR1 SGHRS and CDR2 YFSETQ. There are 14 residues in the CDR3. CDR3 in amino acids: CASSFGTGNYGYTF. The CDR3 nucleotides read TGCGCCAGCAGCTTCGGGACAGGGAACTATGGCTACACCTTC. The entire variable domain, with the rest obtained from reference TRBV5-1 and TRBJ1-2, is as follows: KAGVTQTPRYLIKTRGQQVTLSCSPISGHRSVSWYQQTPGQGLQFLFEYFSETQRNKGNFPGRFSGRQFSNSRSEMNVSTLELGDSALYLCASSFGTGNYGYTFGSGTRLTVV.

The rearrangement links TRBV6-5 to TRBJ1-1, with TRBD1 as a possible D gene (5 bases). CDR1 is MNHEY and CDR2 is SVGAGI in the germline V gene. The CDR3 is 15 residues long. V was cut by 5 bases and J by 4 bases, with 17 bases left in between. The DNA of the CDR3 is TGTGCCAGCAGTCCCCCGGGGGGTAGTAGCACTGAAGCTTTCTTT. It is translated as CASSPPGGSSTEAFF.

This chain joins TRBV19 and TRBJ1-5, with D tentatively TRBD1 (5 bases). Trimming took off 11 bases at V and 6 bases at J, with 14 bases between the two ends. CDR3 length: 12 amino acids. Germline CDR1 LNHDA, CDR2 SQIVND (reference sequence). The CDR3: CAAAREGQPQHF. The CDR3 DNA sequence: TGTGCCGCGGCCAGGGAGGGTCAGCCCCAGCATTTT.

V is TRBV11-3 and J is TRBJ2-7; tentative D call: TRBD2 (5 bases). Per the germline V gene, CDR1 is SGHNT and CDR2 is YENEEA. V shed 5 bases and J shed 6 bases, with 11 bases lying between them. The CDR3 runs to 12 residues. In nucleotides, the CDR3 is TGTGCCAGCAGCCACGACGGAGGCGAGCAGTACTTC. Protein sequence: CASSHDGGEQYF.

The chain joins TRBV6-5 to TRBJ2-6; no definite D call. In germline, CDR1 is MNHEY, CDR2 SVGAGI. CDR3 size: 16 residues. V lost 0 bases to trimming and J lost 0 bases, with 6 bases between them. The chain's CDR3 is CASSYSQSSGANVLTF. The CDR3 DNA sequence: TGTGCCAGCAGTTACTCGCAGAGCTCTGGGGCCAACGTCCTGACTTTC.

The CDR3 coding sequence is TGTGCCAGCAGTTTGGGGATAGGAGCATCCTACGAGCAGTACTTC. It translates to CASSLGIGASYEQYF. The chain employs TRBV28 and TRBJ2-7; D is uncertain. V gave up 3 bases and J gave up 1 base, with 13 bases separating them. Germline V gene lookup returns CDR1 MDHEN and CDR2 SYDVKM. The CDR3 runs to 15 residues.

The chain uses TRBV10-3 and TRBJ2-7; TRBD1 agrees at 8 bases. V was pared by 10 bases and J by 4 bases, with 12 bases of the junction left unmatched. The CDR3 runs to 14 residues. CDR1 is ENHRY, CDR2 SYGVKD, per germline. This CDR3 reads CATFPGTGLYEQYF. The CDR3 nucleotides read TGTGCCACTTTCCCCGGGACAGGATTGTACGAGCAGTACTTC.

This chain connects TRBV20-1 to TRBJ2-7; 7 bases are shared with TRBD2. Trimming removed 5 bases from V and 6 bases from J; junction bases left unmatched: 4. Per the germline V gene, CDR1 is DFQATT and CDR2 is SNEGSKA (reference sequence). This CDR3 region has 11 residues. The CDR3 reads CSARLAAEQYF. CDR3 in DNA: TGCAGTGCTCGACTAGCCGCCGAGCAGTACTTC.

The gene calls are TRBV7-2 and TRBJ2-7, with 7 bases lining up with TRBD2. CDR1 and CDR2 (germline): SGHTA, FQGNSA. This CDR3 comprises 17 residues. V lost 1 base, J lost 0 bases, and 9 bases stayed unmatched. CDR3 region: CASSLGFLGRASYEQYF. DNA of the CDR3: TGTGCCAGCAGCTTAGGATTTTTAGGGAGGGCCTCCTACGAGCAGTACTTC.

V gene TRBV6-5 combines with J gene TRBJ1-1; D remains unclear. This CDR3 has 15 residues. The germline gives CDR1 MNHEY, CDR2 SVGAGI. V lost 2 bases, J lost 0 bases, and 10 bases lay in between. In DNA, the CDR3 is TGTGCCAGCAGTTACGTACCGAGTCTGAACACTGAAGCTTTCTTT. Protein product: CASSYVPSLNTEAFF.

The chain joins TRBV5-1 to TRBJ2-1; 9 bases map to TRBD1. Trimming took 4 bases from V and 7 from J; bases not matched to a gene: 9. Germline V CDR1 and CDR2: SGHRS, YFSETQ. The CDR3 extends over 15 amino acids. The CDR3 DNA reads as TGCGCCAGCAGCCCCGAGGAGACAGGGGGTAATGAGCAGTTCTTC. Residues: CASSPEETGGNEQFF.

The V and J genes are TRBV6-1 and TRBJ2-5, with D perhaps matching TRBD1 or TRBD2 (7 bases each). The end of the DNA aligns better with TRBJ2-7, so the J call may be wrong. The CDR3 has 12 residues. CDR1 is MNHNS and CDR2 is SASEGT in the germline V gene. As DNA, the CDR3 is TGTGCCAGCAGCGGCAGGGGGGGCGAGCAGTACTTC. Translation gives CASSGRGGEQYF.

This chain connects TRBV28 to TRBJ1-1; TRBD1 agrees at 8 bases. J gave up 3 bases and V 8 bases, and 11 bases lay outside the gene matches. Germline values: CDR1 MDHEN, CDR2 SYDVKM. There are 15 residues in the CDR3. In DNA form, the CDR3 reads TGTGCCAGCCTGACAGGGGCCGCTGAGGACACTGAAGCTTTCTTT. This sequence encodes CASLTGAAEDTEAFF.

V usage is TRBV10-3 and J usage is TRBJ2-5; the match to TRBD1 covers 11 bases. The J call may be faulty, since TRBJ2-7 better matches the DNA end. In germline, CDR1 is ENHRY, CDR2 SYGVKD. The CDR3 totals 17 residues. The CDR3 DNA sequence: TGTGCCATCAGCACCACGGGACAGGGGGATAAAGCGCACGAGCAGTACTTC. It encodes CAISTTGQGDKAHEQYF.

This clone was detected only once. This CDR3 reads CASSPRRETDTQYF. In nucleotides, the CDR3 is TGTGCCAGCTCACCAAGACGGGAGACAGATACGCAGTATTTT. The chain links TRBV18 to TRBJ2-3; maybe TRBD2 (6 bases). Trimming left V 2 bases short and J 3 bases short, with 9 bases between. Looked up from germline, CDR1 is KGHSH and CDR2 is LQKENI. The CDR3 has 14 residues. The whole variable domain, filled in from reference TRBV18 and TRBJ2-3, reads NAGVMQNPRHLVRRRGQEARLRCSPMKGHSHVYWYRQLPEEGLKFMVYLQKENIIDESGMPKERFSAEFPKEGPSILRIQQVVRGDSAAYFCASSPRRETDTQYFGPGTRLTVL.

The V gene is TRBV25-1, the J gene TRBJ1-2, with D unclear. Germline V lookup: CDR1 MGHDK, CDR2 SYGVNS. V was pared by 2 bases and J by 7 bases, with 11 bases between. This CDR3 spans 13 amino acids. CDR3 in amino acids: CASSEDGWVGYTF. The CDR3 region has the DNA TGTGCCAGCAGTGAAGATGGGTGGGTTGGCTACACCTTC.

The V call is TRBV11-3, the J call TRBJ1-2; 7 bases are a match to TRBD1. This CDR3 is 15 amino acids long. From germline, CDR1 is SGHNT and CDR2 YENEEA. Losses at the gene ends were 4 bases for V and 3 bases for J; bases not matched to a gene: 8. CDR3 bases: TGTGCCAGCAGCTGCAGGGGGATTAAGGACTATGGCTACACCTTC. Protein product: CASSCRGIKDYGYTF.

The rearrangement links TRBV4-2 to TRBJ2-1, with D hard to call. Germline V gene sequence: CDR1 LGHNA, CDR2 YNFKEQ. V lost 2 bases to trimming and J lost 6 bases, with 8 bases between them. This CDR3 has 13 amino acids. CDR3 loop: CASSQLSLNEQFF. CDR3 DNA sequence: TGTGCCAGCAGCCAACTTTCTCTCAATGAGCAGTTCTTC.